The T cell receptor beta chain described here comes from a study of blood T cell repertoires in COVID-19. Study-wide background: The study drew acute and convalescent COVID-19 samples from the United States, Italy and Spain. The cDNA or gDNA used as material had been derived from T cells, B-cell-depleted T cells, or PBMCs.

In the original workflow: Amplification with reference gene primers provided the estimates of nucleated cell counts. The repertoire was sequenced with immunoSEQ multiplex PCR; TCRdb's copy has only in-frame clones and lacks some. The V and J calls and clone size were taken over from that table, and D and trimming were inferred from the DNA. The sample carries a few hundred thousand clones, 86% recorded once. Germline V gene data show CDR1 as LNHDA and CDR2 as SQIVND (reference sequence). The V end was cut by 7 bases, the J end by 0 bases, with 7 bases between. The CDR3 covers 13 residues. Enrolment of Seattle patients took place during active infection, and they were followed longitudinally.

The sequence was collected from an older woman with COVID-19, enrolled during active disease. This sequence joins TRBV19 and TRBJ1-5; D remains unclear. Source material: peripheral blood. CDR3 in amino acids: CASNFYSNQPQHF. The CDR3 nucleotides read TGTGCCAGTAACTTTTATAGCAATCAGCCCCAGCATTTT. The variable domain in full, with the rest retrieved from reference TRBV19 and TRBJ1-5, is DGGITQSPKYLFRKEGQNVTLSCEQNLNHDAMYWYRQDPGQGLRLIYYSQIVNDFQKGDIAEGYSVSREKKESFPLTVTSAQKNPTAFYLCASNFYSNQPQHFGDGTRLSIL.